This T cell receptor beta chain is from a study of cytomegalovirus exposure and HLA in healthy donors. A multiplex PCR was run with 60 Vbeta primers and 13 Jbeta primers. Sequenced by immunoSEQ multiplex PCR; TCRdb stores in-frame clones only, minus some. The table for this sample gives roughly 120,000 clones. The specimen was PBMCs. This clonotype was obtained from a man between 18 and 29 years old in good health and CMV-seronegative.

Here the CDR3 reads CASSVLAGGKETQYF. Written as DNA, the CDR3 is TGTGCCAGCAGCGTACTAGCGGGAGGGAAAGAGACCCAGTACTTC. This chain links TRBV11-2 with TRBJ2-5; TRBD2 aligns across 13 bases. CDR1 SGHAT and CDR2 FQNNGV come from the germline V gene. The CDR3 consists of 15 residues. V trimming: 5 bases; J trimming: 3 bases; junction bases outside the gene matches: 3.